This T cell receptor (beta chain) was captured in a study of T-cell memory formation after mild COVID-19. Turning to the study itself: TCR clusters showed largely donor specificity.

Details on this clonotype: Its matching antigen is unknown. An end of the junction differs from the germline gene, which may be a read error.

Study findings and constraints: Those CD4+ clones that contracted were mainly in CM and EM (CD8+ ones in EMRA). The study detected some responding clones in pre-infection memory, suggesting cross-reactive memory joined.

TCR alpha and TCR beta cDNA libraries with sample barcodes and UMIs came from 5'RACE using constant-segment primers. TCRdb re-analysed the 5' RACE reads in MiXCR, keeping a single row per CDR3 protein. The table lists 500,000 to 550,000 distinct CDR3 sequences, around 21% of them singletons. The CDR3 loop spans 11 amino acids. Germline V CDR1 and CDR2: SQVTM, ANQGSEA. The TCR comes from an adult woman who had mild COVID-19 (a few samples of this study predate the infection). Cell type and time point are not known. The chain links TRBV29-1 to TRBJ1-1; 7 bases line up with TRBD1. The sample comprised PBMCs or a T cell subset sorted from them (not recorded which). The CDR3 reads CSVEGGLKAFF. The CDR3 bases are TGCAGCGTCGAAGGGGGCCTTAAAGCTTTCTTT.